The rows below give T cell receptor beta chains drawn from one sample of a study of pediatric ulcerative colitis. Sequencing was performed with immunoSEQ multiplex PCR; in TCRdb, only in-frame clones are kept and a portion is missing. The sample contains roughly 49,000 clones, around 81% of which appear only once. The source material was gut tissue. Receptor source: a girl under 18 with moderate ulcerative colitis. Both conserved end residues are part of each CDR3. Fields, in order: CDR3 DNA, CDR3 protein, D gene, V gene, J gene, clone size. A D gene is named only where the DNA matches it firmly. The size field is filled for only some rows; it gives once, few, many or a size class.

cdr3_nt: TGTGCCAGCAGCTTATTCGGGACAGGGTCAACCTACAATGAGCAGTTCTTC
cdr3_aa: CASSLFGTGSTYNEQFF
d_call: TRBD1
v_call: TRBV7-6
j_call: TRBJ2-1
clone_size: NA

cdr3_nt: TGTGCCAGTAAAATTCAAGGGGACGGCTACTATGGCTACACCTTC
cdr3_aa: CASKIQGDGYYGYTF
d_call: NA
v_call: TRBV19
j_call: TRBJ1-2
clone_size: once

cdr3_nt: TGTGCCAGTAGTGACAGATATAGCAATCAGCCCCAGCATTTT
cdr3_aa: CASSDRYSNQPQHF
d_call: NA
v_call: TRBV19
j_call: TRBJ1-5
clone_size: NA

cdr3_nt: TGTGCCAGCAGTGAGGAACTCACCGGGGAGCTGTTTTTT
cdr3_aa: CASSEELTGELFF
d_call: NA
v_call: TRBV7-3
j_call: TRBJ2-2
clone_size: once

cdr3_nt: TGCGCCAGCACCCCGGACAGGGTCATGAACACTGAAGCTTTCTTT
cdr3_aa: CASTPDRVMNTEAFF
d_call: TRBD1
v_call: TRBV5-1
j_call: TRBJ1-1
clone_size: NA

cdr3_nt: TGTGCCAGCAGCTTAGGACAGGTCATGAACACTGAAGCTTTCTTT
cdr3_aa: CASSLGQVMNTEAFF
d_call: NA
v_call: TRBV7-9
j_call: TRBJ1-1
clone_size: NA

cdr3_nt: TGCAGCGTAAGGGGACCATACAACACCGGGGAGCTGTTTTTT
cdr3_aa: CSVRGPYNTGELFF
d_call: NA
v_call: TRBV29-1
j_call: TRBJ2-2
clone_size: NA

cdr3_nt: TGTGCCAGCAGCTTCAGCTGGAACGGGGAGCTGTTTTTT
cdr3_aa: CASSFSWNGELFF
d_call: NA
v_call: TRBV5-5
j_call: TRBJ2-2
clone_size: medium-sized

cdr3_nt: TGCGCCAGCAGTGGTCAGCGGGGGGTGGGTAATGAGCAGTTCTTC
cdr3_aa: CASSGQRGVGNEQFF
d_call: TRBD2
v_call: TRBV10-1
j_call: TRBJ2-1
clone_size: NA

cdr3_nt: TGTGCCAGTTTAGGGCAAGTTTATGAAGCTTTCTTT
cdr3_aa: CASLGQVYEAFF
d_call: NA
v_call: TRBV19
j_call: TRBJ1-1
clone_size: NA

cdr3_nt: TGTGCCAGCAGTTACAGTGAGAATTTGTACAATGAGCAGTTCTTC
cdr3_aa: CASSYSENLYNEQFF
d_call: NA
v_call: TRBV6-5
j_call: TRBJ2-1
clone_size: NA

cdr3_nt: TGCAGCGTTGAAGGTACACCTTACGAGCAGTACTTC
cdr3_aa: CSVEGTPYEQYF
d_call: NA
v_call: TRBV29-1
j_call: TRBJ2-7
clone_size: NA

cdr3_nt: TGTGCCAGCTCACCTCGTTTTGAGACCCAGTACTTC
cdr3_aa: CASSPRFETQYF
d_call: NA
v_call: TRBV18
j_call: TRBJ2-5
clone_size: NA

cdr3_nt: TGTGCCACCAGCAGAGGACAGGAAGGTAGCTATGGCTACACCTTC
cdr3_aa: CATSRGQEGSYGYTF
d_call: NA
v_call: TRBV15
j_call: TRBJ1-2
clone_size: NA

cdr3_nt: TGTGCCAGCAGCAAAGCGGGACAGAACACCGGGGAGCTGTTTTTT
cdr3_aa: CASSKAGQNTGELFF
d_call: NA
v_call: TRBV9
j_call: TRBJ2-2
clone_size: NA

cdr3_nt: TGTGCCAGCAGAGGGGTGGATGTCCAACAAGAGACCCAGTACTTC
cdr3_aa: CASRGVDVQQETQYF
d_call: NA
v_call: TRBV6-5
j_call: TRBJ2-5
clone_size: NA

cdr3_nt: TGTGCCAGCAGTTACGGGCGGGTTAGTGGCTACACCTTC
cdr3_aa: CASSYGRVSGYTF
d_call: NA
v_call: TRBV6-5
j_call: TRBJ1-2
clone_size: few

cdr3_nt: TGCGCCAGCAGCTTGGGGTCGGGACGGAATGAAAAACTGTTTTTT
cdr3_aa: CASSLGSGRNEKLFF
d_call: NA
v_call: TRBV5-1
j_call: TRBJ1-4
clone_size: NA

cdr3_nt: TGTGCCAGCAGCTTATTACAGGGTGGCCAGCCCCAGCATTTT
cdr3_aa: CASSLLQGGQPQHF
d_call: NA
v_call: TRBV7-2
j_call: TRBJ1-5
clone_size: once

cdr3_nt: TGTGCCAGCAGCTTGGCTTGGAGTGCGAGGGGGGCGTACGAGCAGTACTTC
cdr3_aa: CASSLAWSARGAYEQYF
d_call: NA
v_call: TRBV5-6
j_call: TRBJ2-7
clone_size: NA

cdr3_nt: TGCGCCAGCAGCCCCTCGCAGGGAGTCTACAATGAGCAGTTCTTC
cdr3_aa: CASSPSQGVYNEQFF
d_call: NA
v_call: TRBV5-1
j_call: TRBJ2-1
clone_size: NA

cdr3_nt: TGTGCCAGCAGTCTCTATCCTGGCAATGAGCAGTTCTTC
cdr3_aa: CASSLYPGNEQFF
d_call: NA
v_call: TRBV28
j_call: TRBJ2-1
clone_size: NA

cdr3_nt: TGTGCCAGCAGCTCGAGGGTGGGGTCTTCGTGGAATGAGCAGTTCTTC
cdr3_aa: CASSSRVGSSWNEQFF
d_call: NA
v_call: TRBV5-4
j_call: TRBJ2-1
clone_size: NA

cdr3_nt: TGCGCCAGCAGCTTAAGCTTTTCCCCGCCGGGGCGAGGGGGCTATGGCTACACCTTC
cdr3_aa: CASSLSFSPPGRGGYGYTF
d_call: NA
v_call: TRBV5-1
j_call: TRBJ1-2
clone_size: NA

cdr3_nt: TGTGCCAGCAGCCCTAGGACAGGGGCCACTGAAGCTTTCTTT
cdr3_aa: CASSPRTGATEAFF
d_call: TRBD1
v_call: TRBV7-2
j_call: TRBJ1-1
clone_size: NA

cdr3_nt: TGTGCCAGCAATAACAGGGGACAGCCCCAGCATTTT
cdr3_aa: CASNNRGQPQHF
d_call: TRBD1
v_call: TRBV27
j_call: TRBJ1-5
clone_size: NA

cdr3_nt: TGTGCCAGTAGTATAGATCGAAGGAACACTGAAGCTTTCTTT
cdr3_aa: CASSIDRRNTEAFF
d_call: NA
v_call: TRBV19
j_call: TRBJ1-1
clone_size: NA

cdr3_nt: TGTGCCAGCAGCTATGGACAGTCACGAAGTGGCTACACCTTC
cdr3_aa: CASSYGQSRSGYTF
d_call: NA
v_call: TRBV28
j_call: TRBJ1-2
clone_size: NA

cdr3_nt: TGTGCCACCAGCCATAACCTAGAGACCGGGGAGCTGTTTTTT
cdr3_aa: CATSHNLETGELFF
d_call: NA
v_call: TRBV15
j_call: TRBJ2-2
clone_size: once

cdr3_nt: TGCGCCAGCAGCTTGGGACAGGGTGGCGATCAGCCCCAGCATTTT
cdr3_aa: CASSLGQGGDQPQHF
d_call: TRBD1
v_call: TRBV5-1
j_call: TRBJ1-5
clone_size: NA

cdr3_nt: TGTGCCAGTACCCGGCAGGGGGACTCTGGAAACACCATATATTTT
cdr3_aa: CASTRQGDSGNTIYF
d_call: TRBD1
v_call: TRBV19
j_call: TRBJ1-3
clone_size: NA

cdr3_nt: TGTGCCATCAGTGAGTTATGGACAACTAATGAAAAACTGTTTTTT
cdr3_aa: CAISELWTTNEKLFF
d_call: NA
v_call: TRBV10-3
j_call: TRBJ1-4
clone_size: NA

cdr3_nt: TGCGCCAGCAGCTTGGGGGCCCCCAGCGGAATCTACGAGCAGTACTTC
cdr3_aa: CASSLGAPSGIYEQYF
d_call: NA
v_call: TRBV5-1
j_call: TRBJ2-7
clone_size: NA

cdr3_nt: TGTGCCAGCAGTCTTGGGTACGAGCAGTACTTC
cdr3_aa: CASSLGYEQYF
d_call: NA
v_call: TRBV6-5
j_call: TRBJ2-7
clone_size: NA

cdr3_nt: TGTGCCAGCAGCGTAGTGCGGGGGGGCGTTGATGAGCAGTTCTTC
cdr3_aa: CASSVVRGGVDEQFF
d_call: TRBD2
v_call: TRBV9
j_call: TRBJ2-1
clone_size: NA

cdr3_nt: TGTGCCAGCAGCTTGGGGGACAGAAAAGAGACCCAGTACTTC
cdr3_aa: CASSLGDRKETQYF
d_call: TRBD1
v_call: TRBV5-6
j_call: TRBJ2-5
clone_size: NA

cdr3_nt: TGTGCCAGCAGCCAAGATTTGATCGCCACAGAGACCCAGTACTTC
cdr3_aa: CASSQDLIATETQYF
d_call: NA
v_call: TRBV4-2
j_call: TRBJ2-5
clone_size: NA

cdr3_nt: TGTGCCAGCAGTACATTGAGGGGACCCCCCTACGGCGAGCAGTACTTC
cdr3_aa: CASSTLRGPPYGEQYF
d_call: NA
v_call: TRBV28
j_call: TRBJ2-7
clone_size: NA

cdr3_nt: TGCGCCAGCAGCCAGTTCACTAGCGGGGGGGCCGCTAGCACAGATACGCAGTATTTT
cdr3_aa: CASSQFTSGGAASTDTQYF
d_call: TRBD2
v_call: TRBV4-3
j_call: TRBJ2-3
clone_size: NA

cdr3_nt: TGTGCCACCAGTCCGATGGCGGTGAACACTGAAGCTTTCTTT
cdr3_aa: CATSPMAVNTEAFF
d_call: NA
v_call: TRBV15
j_call: TRBJ1-1
clone_size: NA

cdr3_nt: TGTGCCAGCAGTGGAAGCAATCAGCCCCAGCATTTT
cdr3_aa: CASSGSNQPQHF
d_call: NA
v_call: TRBV6-5
j_call: TRBJ1-5
clone_size: few

cdr3_nt: TGTGCCAGCAGCGAGGGGGCTAATCAGCCCCAGCATTTT
cdr3_aa: CASSEGANQPQHF
d_call: TRBD1
v_call: TRBV11-2
j_call: TRBJ1-5
clone_size: NA

cdr3_nt: TGTGCCAGCAGTTTCAGGGACCGGAAAGCTAACTATGGCTACACCTTC
cdr3_aa: CASSFRDRKANYGYTF
d_call: NA
v_call: TRBV28
j_call: TRBJ1-2
clone_size: NA

cdr3_nt: TGTGCCAGCAGCCTAAGTACCAGGGGAGTGAACACTGAAGCTTTCTTT
cdr3_aa: CASSLSTRGVNTEAFF
d_call: NA
v_call: TRBV7-8
j_call: TRBJ1-1
clone_size: NA

cdr3_nt: TGTGCCAGCAGCCCCCAGACTTACGAAGCAGATACGCAGTATTTT
cdr3_aa: CASSPQTYEADTQYF
d_call: NA
v_call: TRBV7-8
j_call: TRBJ2-3
clone_size: NA

cdr3_nt: TGTGCCAGCAGTGAAGTACAGCTAGCCAAAAACATTCAGTACTTC
cdr3_aa: CASSEVQLAKNIQYF
d_call: NA
v_call: TRBV2
j_call: TRBJ2-4
clone_size: NA

cdr3_nt: TGTGCCAGCAGCCCGCCCTCCGGCCCTTTGGGGGAGCAGTACTTC
cdr3_aa: CASSPPSGPLGEQYF
d_call: NA
v_call: TRBV5-4
j_call: TRBJ2-7
clone_size: NA

cdr3_nt: TGTGCCAGCAACACGGCGGGAGCGAGGTCCGGGGAGCTGTTTTTT
cdr3_aa: CASNTAGARSGELFF
d_call: TRBD2
v_call: TRBV6-1
j_call: TRBJ2-2
clone_size: NA

cdr3_nt: TGTGCCAGCAGTGAGTTGAGGGGGGGGATGCAAGAGACCCAGTACTTC
cdr3_aa: CASSELRGGMQETQYF
d_call: NA
v_call: TRBV25-1
j_call: TRBJ2-5
clone_size: NA

cdr3_nt: TGTGCCAGCAGCTTAGGGGGGCTTGGAGATACGCAGTATTTT
cdr3_aa: CASSLGGLGDTQYF
d_call: NA
v_call: TRBV11-2
j_call: TRBJ2-3
clone_size: NA

cdr3_nt: TGTGCCAGCAGCTTAGCGGGGAACTCTGGAAACACCATATATTTT
cdr3_aa: CASSLAGNSGNTIYF
d_call: NA
v_call: TRBV7-2
j_call: TRBJ1-3
clone_size: few

cdr3_nt: TGCAGTGCCCGCCTGCAGACCCAGTACTTC
cdr3_aa: CSARLQTQYF
d_call: NA
v_call: TRBV20-1
j_call: TRBJ2-5
clone_size: NA